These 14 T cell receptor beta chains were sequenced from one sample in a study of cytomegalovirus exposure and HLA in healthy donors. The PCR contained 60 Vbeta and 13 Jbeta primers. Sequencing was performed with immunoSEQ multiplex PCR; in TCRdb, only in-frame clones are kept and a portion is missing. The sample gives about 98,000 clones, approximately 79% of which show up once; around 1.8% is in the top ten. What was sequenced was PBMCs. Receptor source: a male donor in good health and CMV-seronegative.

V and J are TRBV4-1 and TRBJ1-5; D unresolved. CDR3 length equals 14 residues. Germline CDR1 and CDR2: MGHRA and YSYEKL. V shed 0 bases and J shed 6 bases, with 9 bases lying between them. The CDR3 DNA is TGCGCCAGCAGCCAAGATTCCCGGTCTCAGCCCCAGCATTTT. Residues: CASSQDSRSQPQHF.

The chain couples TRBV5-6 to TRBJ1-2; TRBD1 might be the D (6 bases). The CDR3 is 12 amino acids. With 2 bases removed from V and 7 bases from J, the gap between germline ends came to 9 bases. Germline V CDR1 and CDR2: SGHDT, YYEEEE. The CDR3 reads CASSFTGSGYTF. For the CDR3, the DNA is TGTGCCAGCAGCTTTACAGGGAGTGGCTACACCTTC.

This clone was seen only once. Written as DNA, the CDR3 is TGTGCCAGAAGCCTGCCAGTACCCAGGACAGGGGAGAACACTGAAGCTTTCTTT. The encoded protein is CARSLPVPRTGENTEAFF. This chain links TRBV5-3 with TRBJ1-1; 9 bases align to TRBD1. TRBV5-3 has ORF status, its function being uncertain. This CDR3 is 18 amino acids long. The V gene end was trimmed by 4 bases and the J gene end by 1 base; junction bases not matched to a gene: 14.

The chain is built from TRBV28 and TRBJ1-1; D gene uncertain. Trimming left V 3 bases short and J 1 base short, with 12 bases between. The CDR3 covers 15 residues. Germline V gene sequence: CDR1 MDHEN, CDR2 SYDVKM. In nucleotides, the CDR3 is TGTGCCAGCAGTTTGGGTGAGGGCGCGAACACTGAAGCTTTCTTT. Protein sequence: CASSLGEGANTEAFF.

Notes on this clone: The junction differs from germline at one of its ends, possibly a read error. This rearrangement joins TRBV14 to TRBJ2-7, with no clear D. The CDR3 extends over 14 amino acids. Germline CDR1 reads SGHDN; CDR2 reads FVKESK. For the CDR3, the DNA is TGTGCCAGCAGCCAAGACCTAGAGTATTTCACAATACGCTTC. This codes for CASSQDLEYFTIRF. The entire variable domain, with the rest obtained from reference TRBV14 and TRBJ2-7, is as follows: EAGVTQFPSHSVIEKGQTVTLRCDPISGHDNLYWYRRVMGKEIKFLLHFVKESKQDESGMPNNRFLAERTGGTYSTLKVQPAELEDSGVYFCASSQDLEYFTIRFGPGTRLTVT.

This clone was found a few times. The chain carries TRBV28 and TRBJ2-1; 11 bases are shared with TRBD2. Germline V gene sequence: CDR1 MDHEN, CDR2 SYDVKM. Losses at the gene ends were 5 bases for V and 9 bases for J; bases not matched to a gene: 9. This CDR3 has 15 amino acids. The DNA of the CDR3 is TGTGCCAGCAGTCCCCCTAGCGGGAGGTACGTTGAGCAGTTCTTC. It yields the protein CASSPPSGRYVEQFF.

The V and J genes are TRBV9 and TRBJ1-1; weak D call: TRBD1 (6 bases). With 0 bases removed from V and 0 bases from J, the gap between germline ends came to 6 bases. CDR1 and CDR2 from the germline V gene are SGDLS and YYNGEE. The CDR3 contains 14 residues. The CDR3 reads CASSVAGVNTEAFF. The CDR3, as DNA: TGTGCCAGCAGCGTAGCAGGGGTGAACACTGAAGCTTTCTTT.

CDR3 coding DNA: TGTGCCAGCAGCCAAAGGATAGCGGGAGATGTATCCTACGAGCAGTACTTC. Residues: CASSQRIAGDVSYEQYF. The chain has TRBV5-4 and TRBJ2-7; TRBD2 matches at 9 bases. The CDR3 totals 17 residues. Looked up from germline, CDR1 is SGHNT and CDR2 is YYREEE (reference sequence). Trimming removed 4 bases from V and 1 base from J; junction bases left unmatched: 12.

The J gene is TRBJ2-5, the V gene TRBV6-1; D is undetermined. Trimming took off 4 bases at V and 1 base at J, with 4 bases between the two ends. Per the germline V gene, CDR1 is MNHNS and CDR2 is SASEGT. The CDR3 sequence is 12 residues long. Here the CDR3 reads CASSASQETQYF. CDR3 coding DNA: TGTGCCAGCAGTGCGAGCCAAGAGACCCAGTACTTC.

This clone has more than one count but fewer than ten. CDR3 region: CASSYYGTGQSEQYF. The CDR3 DNA reads as TGTGCCAGCTCCTATTATGGGACAGGGCAGAGCGAGCAGTACTTC. V gene TRBV2 combines with J gene TRBJ2-7, with 9 bases that match TRBD1. V trimming: 8 bases; J trimming: 6 bases; junction bases outside the gene matches: 14. CDR1 and CDR2 (germline): SNHLY, FYNNEI. The CDR3 has 15 residues.

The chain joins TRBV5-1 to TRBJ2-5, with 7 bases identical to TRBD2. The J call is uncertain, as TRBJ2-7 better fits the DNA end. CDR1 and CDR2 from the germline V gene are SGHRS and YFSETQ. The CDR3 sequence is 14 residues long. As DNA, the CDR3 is TGCGCCAGCAGCTCATCGACTAGCAACTACGAGCAGTACTTC. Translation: CASSSSTSNYEQYF.

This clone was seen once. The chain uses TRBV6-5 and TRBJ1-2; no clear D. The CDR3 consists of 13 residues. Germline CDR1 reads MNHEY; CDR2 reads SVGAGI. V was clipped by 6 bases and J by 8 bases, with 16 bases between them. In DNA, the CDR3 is TGTGCCAGCAGCCAAACTAGGGCGCAAGGCTACACCTTC. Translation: CASSQTRAQGYTF.

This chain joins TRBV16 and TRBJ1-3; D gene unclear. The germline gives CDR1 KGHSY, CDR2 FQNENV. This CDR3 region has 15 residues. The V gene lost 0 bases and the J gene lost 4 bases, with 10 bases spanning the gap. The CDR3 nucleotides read TGTGCCAGCAGCCAATCGGGCCTCTCGGGAAACACCATATATTTT. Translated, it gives CASSQSGLSGNTIYF.

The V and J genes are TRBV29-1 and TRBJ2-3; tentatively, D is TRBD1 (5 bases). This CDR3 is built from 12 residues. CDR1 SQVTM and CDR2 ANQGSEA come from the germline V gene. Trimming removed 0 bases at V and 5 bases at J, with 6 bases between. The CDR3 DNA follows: TGCAGCGTTGAAGATCAGGGAGATACGCAGTATTTT. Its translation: CSVEDQGDTQYF.